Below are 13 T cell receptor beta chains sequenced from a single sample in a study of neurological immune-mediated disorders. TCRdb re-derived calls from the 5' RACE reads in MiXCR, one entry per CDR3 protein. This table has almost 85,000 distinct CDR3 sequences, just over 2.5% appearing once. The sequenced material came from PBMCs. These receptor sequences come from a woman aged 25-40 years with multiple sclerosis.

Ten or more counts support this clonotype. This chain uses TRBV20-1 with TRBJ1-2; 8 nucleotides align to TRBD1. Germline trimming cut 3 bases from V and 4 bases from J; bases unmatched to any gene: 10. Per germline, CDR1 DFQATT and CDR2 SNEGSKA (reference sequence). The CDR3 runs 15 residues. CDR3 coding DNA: TGCAGTGCTAGTGCCCCGGACAGGGCGAGCTATGGCTACACCTTC. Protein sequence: CSASAPDRASYGYTF.

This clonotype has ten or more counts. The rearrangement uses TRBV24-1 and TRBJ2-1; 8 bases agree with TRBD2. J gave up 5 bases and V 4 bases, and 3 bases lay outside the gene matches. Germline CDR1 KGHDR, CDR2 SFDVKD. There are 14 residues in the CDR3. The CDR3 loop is CATSESTSDNEQFF. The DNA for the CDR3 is TGTGCCACCAGTGAGTCGACTAGCGACAATGAGCAGTTCTTC.

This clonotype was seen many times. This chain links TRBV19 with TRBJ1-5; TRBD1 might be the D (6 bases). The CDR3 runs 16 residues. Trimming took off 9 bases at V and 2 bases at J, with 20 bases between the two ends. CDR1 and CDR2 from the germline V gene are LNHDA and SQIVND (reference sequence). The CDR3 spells CASKMGGGQRNQPQHF. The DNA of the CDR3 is TGTGCCAGCAAAATGGGGGGAGGACAGCGCAATCAGCCCCAGCATTTT.

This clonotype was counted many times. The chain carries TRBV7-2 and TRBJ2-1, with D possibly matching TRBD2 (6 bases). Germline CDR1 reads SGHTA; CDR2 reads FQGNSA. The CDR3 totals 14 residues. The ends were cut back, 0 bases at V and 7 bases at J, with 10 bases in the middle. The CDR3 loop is CASSLASSVNEQFF. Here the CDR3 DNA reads TGTGCCAGCAGCTTAGCATCTAGCGTAAATGAGCAGTTCTTC. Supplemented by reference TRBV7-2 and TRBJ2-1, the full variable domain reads GAGVSQSPSNKVTEKGKDVELRCDPISGHTALYWYRQSLGQGLEFLIYFQGNSAPDKSGLPSDRFSAERTGGSVSTLTIQRTQQEDSAVYLCASSLASSVNEQFFGPGTRLTVL.

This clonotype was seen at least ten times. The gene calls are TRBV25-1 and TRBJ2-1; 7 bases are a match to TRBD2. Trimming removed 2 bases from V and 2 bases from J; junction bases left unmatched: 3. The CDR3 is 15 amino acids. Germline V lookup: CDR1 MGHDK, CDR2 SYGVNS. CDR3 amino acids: CASSEKSGTYNEQFF. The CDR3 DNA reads TGTGCCAGCAGTGAAAAAAGCGGGACCTACAATGAGCAGTTCTTC.

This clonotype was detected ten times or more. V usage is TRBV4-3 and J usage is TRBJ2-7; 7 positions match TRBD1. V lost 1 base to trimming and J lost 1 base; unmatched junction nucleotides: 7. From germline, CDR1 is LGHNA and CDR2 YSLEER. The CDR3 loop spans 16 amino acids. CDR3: CASSQVLGTASYEQYF. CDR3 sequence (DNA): TGCGCCAGCAGCCAAGTTTTAGGGACAGCTTCCTACGAGCAGTACTTC.

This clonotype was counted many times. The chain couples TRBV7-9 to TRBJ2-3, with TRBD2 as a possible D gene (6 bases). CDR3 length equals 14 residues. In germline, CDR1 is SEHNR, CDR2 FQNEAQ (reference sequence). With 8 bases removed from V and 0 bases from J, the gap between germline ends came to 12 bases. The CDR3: CASPAGLSTDTQYF. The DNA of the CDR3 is TGTGCCAGCCCTGCGGGACTTAGCACAGATACGCAGTATTTT.

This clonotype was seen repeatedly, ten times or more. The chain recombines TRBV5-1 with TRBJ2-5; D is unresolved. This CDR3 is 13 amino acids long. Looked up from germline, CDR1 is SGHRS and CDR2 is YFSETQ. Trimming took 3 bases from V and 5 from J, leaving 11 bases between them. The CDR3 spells CASSWGKGETQYF. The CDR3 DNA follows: TGCGCCAGCAGCTGGGGAAAAGGGGAGACCCAGTACTTC.

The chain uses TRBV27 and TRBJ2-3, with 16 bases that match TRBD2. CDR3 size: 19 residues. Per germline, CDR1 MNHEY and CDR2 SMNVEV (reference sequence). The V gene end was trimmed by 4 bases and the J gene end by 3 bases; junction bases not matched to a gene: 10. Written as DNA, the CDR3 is TGTGCCAGCAGTTCCCAGGGACTAGCGGGAGGGCCGAGGACAGATACGCAGTATTTT. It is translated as CASSSQGLAGGPRTDTQYF.

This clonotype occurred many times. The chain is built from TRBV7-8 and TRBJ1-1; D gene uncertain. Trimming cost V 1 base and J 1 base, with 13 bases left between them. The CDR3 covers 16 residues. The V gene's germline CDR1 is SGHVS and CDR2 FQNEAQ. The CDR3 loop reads CASSLEGKLSNTEAFF. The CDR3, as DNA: TGTGCCAGCAGCTTAGAAGGCAAATTATCGAACACTGAAGCTTTCTTT.

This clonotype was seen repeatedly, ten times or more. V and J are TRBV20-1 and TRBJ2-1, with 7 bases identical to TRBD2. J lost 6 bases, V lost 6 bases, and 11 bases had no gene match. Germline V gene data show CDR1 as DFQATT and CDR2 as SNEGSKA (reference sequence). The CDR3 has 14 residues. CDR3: CSADVWRESNEQFF. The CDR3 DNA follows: TGCAGTGCCGATGTCTGGCGGGAGTCCAATGAGCAGTTCTTC.

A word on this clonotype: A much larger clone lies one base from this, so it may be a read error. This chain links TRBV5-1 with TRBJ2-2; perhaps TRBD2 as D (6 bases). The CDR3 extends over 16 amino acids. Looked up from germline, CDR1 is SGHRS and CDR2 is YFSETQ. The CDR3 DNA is TGCGCCAGCAGCCCCCGGATAGCGGAGAACACCGGGGCGCTGTTTTTT. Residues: CASSPRIAENTGALFF.

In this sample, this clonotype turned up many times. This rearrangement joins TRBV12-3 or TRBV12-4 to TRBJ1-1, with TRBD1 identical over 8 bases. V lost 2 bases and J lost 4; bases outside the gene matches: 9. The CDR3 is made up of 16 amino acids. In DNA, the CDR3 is TGTGCCAGCAGTTTACTCCCCCAGACAGGGGCCACTGAAGCTTTCTTT. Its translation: CASSLLPQTGATEAFF.